This T cell receptor (beta chain) was sequenced in a study of cytotoxic CD8 clonotypes in ibrutinib-treated CLL. Study-wide points: Among the clonotypes, public ones were uncommon and contracted or held stable on treatment.

The V segment lost 7 bases and the J segment 3 bases; nucleotides outside the gene matches: 8. CDR1 and CDR2 from the germline V gene are LNHDA and SQIVND (reference sequence). The CDR3 is 14 residues long. Method: immunoSEQ multiplex PCR; TCRdb's copy keeps in-frame clones and lacks some. In the table there are about 310,000 clones, about 80% of which are singletons. To note about this clone: Its antigen is currently unknown.

The source is a human donor with chronic lymphocytic leukemia. This sample comprised PBMCs, obtained before ibrutinib treatment. The rearrangement links TRBV19 to TRBJ1-2; 7 positions agree with TRBD1. DNA of the CDR3: TGTGCCAGTATGACAGGGCGCGTCGACTATGGCTACACCTTC. Protein: CASMTGRVDYGYTF.